The rows below give T cell receptor beta chains drawn from one sample of a study of cytomegalovirus exposure and HLA in healthy donors. The protocol was immunoSEQ multiplex PCR, while the TCRdb copy is restricted to in-frame clones and leaves out a portion. The sample comprises fewer than 150,000 clones, around nine tenths of which are singletons, and about 4.5% rests with the top ten. The material sequenced was PBMCs. Receptor source: a man aged 18 to 35 in good health and CMV-seropositive. The CDR3 runs from the conserved cysteine through the conserved F or W. The D gene is left open where the match is weak. A clone size is listed for some rows: how often the clone was seen (once, few, many), or a class if it is expanded.

size: few
D: -
J: TRBJ1-1
V: TRBV15
DNA: TGTGCCACCAGCAGAGGTTACTGGGAGGGCCTTATGAACACTGAAGCTTTCTTT
CDR3: CATSRGYWEGLMNTEAFF

size: few
D: -
J: TRBJ2-5
V: TRBV5-6
DNA: TGTGCCAGCAGTCACCTTCGTAGTCGGGAGACCCAGTACTTC
CDR3: CASSHLRSRETQYF

size: -
D: -
J: TRBJ1-4
V: TRBV14
DNA: TGTGCCAGCAGCCAACGTCGGGGAGGAGGCGTTGAAAAACTGTTTTTT
CDR3: CASSQRRGGGVEKLFF

size: -
D: -
J: TRBJ2-3
V: TRBV7-2
DNA: TGTGCCAGCAGCTCTTTCACAGATACGCAGTATTTT
CDR3: CASSSFTDTQYF

size: few
D: TRBD1
J: TRBJ2-1
V: TRBV28
DNA: TGTGCCAGCAGTTCGCCCAGGGGGCCGAATGAGCAGTTCTTC
CDR3: CASSSPRGPNEQFF

size: -
D: -
J: TRBJ2-7
V: TRBV5-1
DNA: TGCGCCAGCAGCTCGGAAGGTGCAGGGGGGAACTACGAGCAGTACTTC
CDR3: CASSSEGAGGNYEQYF

size: -
D: TRBD1
J: TRBJ2-3
V: TRBV5-6
DNA: TGTGCCAGCAGCTGGATCGACAGGGACCGTGCAGATACGCAGTATTTT
CDR3: CASSWIDRDRADTQYF

size: -
D: -
J: TRBJ1-4
V: TRBV11-2
DNA: TGTGCCAGCAGCCGCGGGAGTCGAGGAGAAAAACTGTTTTTT
CDR3: CASSRGSRGEKLFF

size: -
D: -
J: TRBJ1-1
V: TRBV18
DNA: TGTGCCAGCTCACCACCTTCAGGGGAGAGGACTGAAGCTTTCTTT
CDR3: CASSPPSGERTEAFF

size: -
D: -
J: TRBJ1-1
V: TRBV5-1
DNA: TGCGCCAGCAGCTTGCCCGACAGGAACACTGAAGCTTTCTTT
CDR3: CASSLPDRNTEAFF

size: once
D: -
J: TRBJ1-5
V: TRBV28
DNA: TGTGCCAGCAGTTTTATTAAAGGCGGGAGCAATCAGCCCCAGCATTTT
CDR3: CASSFIKGGSNQPQHF

size: -
D: TRBD1
J: TRBJ1-3
V: TRBV7-9
DNA: TGTGCCAGCAGCCAGGGACAGGGAAACACCATATATTTT
CDR3: CASSQGQGNTIYF

size: -
D: -
J: TRBJ1-1
V: TRBV5-4
DNA: TGTGCCAGCAGCTTGTCCCCCCAGGGTACCATGAACACTGAAGCTTTCTTT
CDR3: CASSLSPQGTMNTEAFF

size: -
D: TRBD1
J: TRBJ2-7
V: TRBV6-4
DNA: TGTGCCAGCAGGACCTTACCGGGACAGTTACCTCCCTACGAGCAGTACTTC
CDR3: CASRTLPGQLPPYEQYF

size: -
D: TRBD1
J: TRBJ2-5
V: TRBV29-1
DNA: TGCAGCGTTGCGGGACAGGGTGGGCGGGAGACCCAGTACTTC
CDR3: CSVAGQGGRETQYF

size: -
D: TRBD1
J: TRBJ2-7
V: TRBV30
DNA: TGTGCCTGGACCCTAGGCCGAACGGACAGGGGGTCGGGGGAGCAGTACTTC
CDR3: CAWTLGRTDRGSGEQYF

size: -
D: -
J: TRBJ2-7
V: TRBV2
DNA: TGTGCCAGCAGTGTAGGGGGAACCTTTTCCTACGAGCAGTACTTC
CDR3: CASSVGGTFSYEQYF

size: -
D: -
J: TRBJ2-4
V: TRBV25-1
DNA: TGTGCCAGCACCTCACACCGGGGGAAAAACATTCAGTACTTC
CDR3: CASTSHRGKNIQYF